Listed below are T cell receptor beta chains from one sample, sequenced in a study of T cell responses to AZD1222 COVID-19 vaccine. The assay was immunoSEQ multiplex PCR, and TCRdb's table has in-frame clones only and misses some. Among approximately 100,000 clones, around 90% were seen once, and the ten largest hold about 5%. Sequencing used peripheral blood, obtained on day 0 of AZD1222 vaccination. These receptors were taken from an adult in good health. Each CDR3 is given without its conserved first and last residue.

>TRBJ1-2|TRBV4-3
ASSPDRARDNYGYT
>TRBJ2-3|TRBV6-2/TRBV6-3
ASSLKQGASTDTQY
>TRBJ2-7|TRBV5-6
ASSLSLAGGGEQY
>TRBJ2-1|TRBV7-3
ASSLTSGGAGEQF
>TRBJ2-3|TRBV5-1
ASSLEDPDTQY
>TRBJ2-7|TRBV18
ASSTGQGKGYEQY
>TRBJ1-5|TRBV28
ASSLMGAQH
>TRBJ2-5|TRBV18
ASSPLGGGETQY
>TRBJ2-7|TRBV7-9
ASSFWSRGWSYEQY
>TRBJ2-7|TRBV10-1
ASSVRGAAYEQY
>TRBJ2-5|TRBV3-1/TRBV3-2
ASSQVPGTQY
>TRBJ2-2|TRBV19
ASSVLELNTGELF
>TRBJ2-3|TRBV9
ASSVGASGVSDTQY
>TRBJ2-1|TRBV7-9
ASSTRQGGDYNEQF
>TRBJ1-3|TRBV12-2
ASLLGVGTLVGNTIY
>TRBJ2-3|TRBV6-1
ASSERGRADTQY
>TRBJ1-1|TRBV15
ATSSDRGYEAF
>TRBJ1-1|TRBV2
ASSDARDSEAF
>TRBJ2-3|TRBV28
ASSFGLAGGVPGTDTQY
>TRBJ1-6|TRBV3-1/TRBV3-2
ASSQEGAAPLH
>TRBJ2-1|TRBV12-3/TRBV12-4
ASTRPRVNEQF
>TRBJ2-5|TRBV9
ASSGLQETQY
>TRBJ1-1|TRBV6-5
ASSYHGRTEAF
>TRBJ2-7|TRBV5-6
ASSLVGGGAYEQY
>TRBJ1-1|TRBV30
AWRDRDRGGTEAF
>TRBJ1-1|TRBV11-2
ASSRQGGISTEAF
>TRBJ1-1|TRBV30
AWSVRTGNEAF
>TRBJ1-6|TRBV5-6
ASSLWVLNSPLH
>TRBJ1-1|TRBV5-1
ASSFRDQNTEAF
>TRBJ1-3|TRBV5-4
ASSPEGGPQENTIY
>TRBJ1-1|TRBV19
ASSIGGADTEAF
>TRBJ1-4|TRBV18
ASSPPTENEKLF
>TRBJ2-3|TRBV28
ASSRTGKSDTQY
>TRBJ1-2|TRBV5-1
ASSLESWGPYGYT
>TRBJ1-5|TRBV7-8
ASSLVRWTGNQPQH
>TRBJ2-7|TRBV11-2
ASSRQHRDEQY
>TRBJ2-3|TRBV7-7
ASSRTGGTDTQY
>TRBJ1-1|TRBV7-9
ASSLGRPEAF
>TRBJ2-1|TRBV9
ASSVATGTGYNEQF
>TRBJ2-4|TRBV7-3
ASSLTAGKNIQY
>TRBJ2-1|TRBV7-6
ASSLAIAGLRDNEQF
>TRBJ1-2|TRBV27
ASRGQTGTGYT
>TRBJ1-4|TRBV3-1/TRBV3-2
ASSQDQVPWGEEKLF
>TRBJ2-2|TRBV7-8
ASSLRQANTGELF
>TRBJ1-2|TRBV19
ASSPRPQYRGYT